The 14 T cell receptor beta chains in this list originate from one sample, sequenced in a study of blood T cell repertoires in COVID-19. Sequencing used immunoSEQ multiplex PCR; TCRdb keeps in-frame clones, though not all of them. Of some 300,000 clones in the sample, about 90% were seen once. Sequenced input: peripheral blood. The receptors were gathered from a woman in her 40s with COVID-19, enrolled during active disease.

The chain joins TRBV3-1 (or the pseudogene TRBV3-2) to TRBJ1-2, with D hard to call. Germline loops: CDR1 LGHDT, CDR2 YNNKEL (reference sequence). V lost 3 bases, J lost 0 bases, and 11 bases lay in between. This CDR3 comprises 15 residues. CDR3 sequence (DNA): TGTGCCAGCAGCCAGCAACATGGAGCTAACTATGGCTACACCTTC. It yields the protein CASSQQHGANYGYTF.

The V gene is TRBV7-6, the J gene TRBJ2-7, with 10 bases lining up with TRBD2. The ends lost 0 bases at V and 4 bases at J; junction bases unmatched: 6. Germline CDR1 SGHVS, CDR2 FNYEAQ. The CDR3 has 16 residues. This CDR3 reads CASSLAGASGRYEQYF. The DNA of the CDR3 is TGTGCCAGCAGCTTAGCGGGGGCTAGCGGGAGATACGAGCAGTACTTC.

The chain employs TRBV6-5 and TRBJ1-6; a possible D gene is TRBD1 (5 bases). The CDR3 spans 13 residues. The V end was cut by 6 bases, the J end by 10 bases, with 13 bases between. Germline CDR1 reads MNHEY; CDR2 reads SVGAGI. The CDR3 DNA sequence: TGTGCCAGCAGCCACCCAGGGAACTCACCCCTCCACTTT. Protein: CASSHPGNSPLHF.

This chain uses TRBV9 with TRBJ2-1; maybe TRBD1 (5 bases). The CDR3 has 12 residues. Germline CDR1 is SGDLS and CDR2 is YYNGEE. V was pared by 4 bases and J by 9 bases, with 11 bases between. CDR3 nucleotide sequence: TGTGCCAGCAGCCGCCCAGGGATTGAGCAGTTCTTC. Translating gives CASSRPGIEQFF.

This clone was counted once. The chain joins TRBV29-1 to TRBJ1-3, with D possibly being TRBD1 (6 bases). V was trimmed by 1 base and J by 0 bases, leaving 10 bases between them. The V gene's germline CDR1 is SQVTM and CDR2 ANQGSEA. This CDR3 spans 15 amino acids. CDR3 in amino acids: CSVEGHRASGNTIYF. The CDR3 DNA follows: TGCAGCGTTGAAGGTCACAGGGCCTCTGGAAACACCATATATTTT. Using reference TRBV29-1 and TRBJ1-3 for the parts outside the CDR3, the full variable domain is SAVISQKPSRDICQRGTSLTIQCQVDSQVTMMFWYRQQPGQSLTLIATANQGSEATYESGFVIDKFPISRPNLTFSTLTVSNMSPEDSSIYLCSVEGHRASGNTIYFGEGSWLTVV.

The chain carries TRBV28 and TRBJ1-1; D call uncertain. The germline V gene has CDR1 MDHEN and CDR2 SYDVKM. The germline V and J ends were trimmed by 6 bases and 2 bases, with 10 bases remaining between them. The length of the CDR3 is 13 residues. As DNA, the CDR3 is TGTGCCAGCAGCCGCGATCACAACACTGAAGCTTTCTTT. Translated: CASSRDHNTEAFF.

The chain recombines TRBV7-9 with TRBJ1-2; D gene uncertain. The CDR3 totals 11 residues. Germline values: CDR1 SEHNR, CDR2 FQNEAQ (reference sequence). Trimming removed 5 bases at V and 12 bases at J, with 13 bases between. CDR3 loop: CASSQSPRDTF. CDR3 DNA: TGTGCCAGCAGCCAATCACCCCGGGACACCTTC.

The gene calls are TRBV4-3 and TRBJ2-1, with 11 nucleotides matching TRBD2. CDR3 size: 15 residues. The germline CDR1 and CDR2 sequences are LGHNA and YSLEER. The J segment lost 4 bases and the V segment lost 3 bases, leaving 2 bases of the junction unmatched. The DNA of the CDR3 is TGCGCCAGCAGCCAGTGGACTAGCGGGTACAATGAGCAGTTCTTC. This translates into CASSQWTSGYNEQFF.

The chain has TRBV27 and TRBJ2-1; a possible D gene is TRBD2 (7 bases). This CDR3 is built from 14 residues. The germline V gene has CDR1 MNHEY and CDR2 SMNVEV (reference sequence). The germline V and J ends were trimmed by 3 bases and 7 bases, with 13 bases remaining between them. This CDR3 reads CASSLGGAGNEQFF. CDR3 in DNA: TGTGCCAGCAGTTTGGGGGGGGCCGGGAATGAGCAGTTCTTC.

The CDR3 loop is CASHDPSGRVGEQFF. CDR3 nucleotides: TGTGCCAGTCATGACCCCAGCGGGAGGGTGGGTGAGCAGTTCTTC. This chain links TRBV19 with TRBJ2-1; 10 positions match TRBD2. V lost 8 bases, J lost 9 bases, and 13 bases stayed unmatched. Per the germline V gene, CDR1 is LNHDA and CDR2 is SQIVND (reference sequence). The CDR3 loop spans 15 amino acids.

The rearrangement uses TRBV9 and TRBJ2-3; 9 bases align to TRBD2. V trimming: 0 bases; J trimming: 5 bases; junction bases outside the gene matches: 4. This CDR3 has 15 amino acids. CDR1 and CDR2 (germline): SGDLS, YYNGEE. CDR3 nucleotides: TGTGCCAGCAGCGTAGGAGCGGGGGGCCTAGATACGCAGTATTTT. Translated, it gives CASSVGAGGLDTQYF. Combining the CDR3 with reference TRBV9 and TRBJ2-3 gives the whole variable domain DSGVTQTPKHLITATGQRVTLRCSPRSGDLSVYWYQQSLDQGLQFLIQYYNGEERAKGNILERFSAQQFPDLHSELNLSSLELGDSALYFCASSVGAGGLDTQYFGPGTRLTVL.

This clone was counted once. This rearrangement joins TRBV18 to TRBJ1-6; 7 bases are shared with TRBD1. This CDR3 is 14 amino acids long. The germline V gene encodes CDR1 KGHSH and CDR2 LQKENI. V gave up 6 bases and J gave up 7 bases; unmatched junction bases: 6. The CDR3 loop reads CASSFSGQNSPLHF. The CDR3 nucleotides are TGTGCCAGCTCTTTCTCGGGACAGAATTCACCCCTCCACTTT.

The chain employs TRBV9 and TRBJ2-7; 7 bases agree with TRBD1. Trimming at V came to 0 bases and at J to 4 bases, leaving 7 bases not matched to a gene. The CDR3 has 15 amino acids. CDR1 and CDR2 (germline): SGDLS, YYNGEE. The CDR3 DNA follows: TGTGCCAGCAGCGTAGGACAGGGATTACGTTACGAGCAGTACTTC. This gives the protein CASSVGQGLRYEQYF.

The chain has TRBV18 and TRBJ2-7; D is uncertain. V lost 3 bases, J lost 5 bases, and 14 bases lay in between. Germline loops: CDR1 KGHSH, CDR2 LQKENI. This CDR3 contains 14 residues. This chain's CDR3 is CASSPASSSDEQYF. The CDR3 nucleotides are TGTGCCAGCTCACCCGCTAGTTCATCCGACGAGCAGTACTTC.